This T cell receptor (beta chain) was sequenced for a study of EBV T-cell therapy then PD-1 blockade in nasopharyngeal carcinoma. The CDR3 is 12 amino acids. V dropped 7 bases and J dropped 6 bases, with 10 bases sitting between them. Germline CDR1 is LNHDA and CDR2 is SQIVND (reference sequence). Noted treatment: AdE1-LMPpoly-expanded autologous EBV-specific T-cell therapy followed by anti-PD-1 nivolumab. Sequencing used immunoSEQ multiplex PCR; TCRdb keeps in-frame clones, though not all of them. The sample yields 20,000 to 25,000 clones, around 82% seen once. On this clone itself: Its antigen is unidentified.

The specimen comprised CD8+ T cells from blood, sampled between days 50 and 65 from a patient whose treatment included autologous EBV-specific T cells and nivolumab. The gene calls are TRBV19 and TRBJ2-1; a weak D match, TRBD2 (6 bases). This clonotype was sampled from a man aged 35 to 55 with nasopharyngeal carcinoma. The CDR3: CASMDYFNEQFF. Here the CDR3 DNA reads TGTGCCAGTATGGACTATTTCAATGAGCAGTTCTTC.